These T cell receptor beta chains were read from a single sample in a study of shared clonotypes between healthy human individuals. Clones were read by immunoSEQ multiplex PCR, and TCRdb kept only the in-frame ones, dropping some. The top ten hold roughly 10% of the sample, which has 150,000 to 200,000 clones, 65% to 80% seen once. Sequencing was performed on memory CD4+ T cells sorted from blood. These receptors were collected from a man in his thirties or forties in good health. CDR3s include the opening cysteine and the closing phenylalanine or tryptophan. D genes are given only for firm matches. Expanded clones are given a class, and other clones once, few, many or no size at all.

J,V,size,D,DNA,CDR3
TRBJ2-1,TRBV5-4,once,NA,TGTGCCAGCAGCTTAAGAAAGAGCGGAGGTCGGTACAATGAGCAGTTCTTC,CASSLRKSGGRYNEQFF
TRBJ2-7,TRBV5-1,few,TRBD2,TGCGCCAGCAGCTTGTTTAGCGGGAGTTCCTACGAGCAGTACTTC,CASSLFSGSSYEQYF
TRBJ1-2,TRBV9,NA,NA,TGTGCCAGCAGCGTAGGACCGGACAGAGTGAACTATGGCTACACCTTC,CASSVGPDRVNYGYTF
TRBJ1-5,TRBV2,once,NA,TGTGCCAGCAGGACAGATGTCGGCAATCAGCCCCAGCATTTT,CASRTDVGNQPQHF
TRBJ2-1,TRBV7-2,NA,TRBD1,TGTGCCAGCAGCTTTCAGGGGGCCTACAATGAGCAGTTCTTC,CASSFQGAYNEQFF
TRBJ2-5,TRBV5-1,NA,NA,TGCGCCAGCAGCCCCGGGGGCCGGGGAGAGACCCAGTACTTC,CASSPGGRGETQYF
TRBJ2-1,TRBV6-5,NA,NA,TGTGCCATCTCCCCCAGTGGGGCAGGTTACAATGAGCAGTTCTTC,CAISPSGAGYNEQFF
TRBJ1-1,TRBV18,once,NA,TGTGCCAGCTCACCCTATGGAGGAAACATGAACACTGAAGCTTTCTTT,CASSPYGGNMNTEAFF
TRBJ1-2,TRBV6-1,NA,NA,TGTGCCAGCAGTGAAGGGATTGACTATGGCTACACCTTC,CASSEGIDYGYTF
TRBJ1-1,TRBV6-1,NA,NA,TGTGCCAGCAGTGTCACGTCGTGGGGGCAAGCTTTCTTT,CASSVTSWGQAFF
TRBJ2-3,TRBV25-1,NA,TRBD1,TGTGCCAGCAGTTCGGGACAGGATTCCACAGATACGCAGTATTTT,CASSSGQDSTDTQYF
TRBJ2-1,TRBV5-1,few,NA,TGCGCCAGCAGCTTGGCAGGGCTATCCGACAATGAGCAGTTCTTC,CASSLAGLSDNEQFF
TRBJ1-5,TRBV18,NA,NA,TGTGCCAGCTCACGGAACCAGGGAAATCAGCCCCAGCATTTT,CASSRNQGNQPQHF
TRBJ2-1,TRBV2,NA,TRBD1,TGTGCCAGCACAACAGGGGGCTACAATGAGCAGTTCTTC,CASTTGGYNEQFF
TRBJ1-5,TRBV5-1,NA,TRBD1,TGCGCCAGCAGACCAACAGGGGATAGCAATCAGCCCCAGCATTTT,CASRPTGDSNQPQHF
TRBJ2-3,TRBV11-2,many,NA,TGTGCCAGCAGCTTAGAGGTCAGGGGACTCGATACGCAGTATTTT,CASSLEVRGLDTQYF
TRBJ2-1,TRBV10-3,many,TRBD2,TGTGCCACCCGGACTAGCGGGAACGACAATGAGCAGTTCTTC,CATRTSGNDNEQFF
TRBJ2-1,TRBV30,NA,NA,TGTGCCTGGAGTCGGAGTAGGGTCCGATCCTACAATGAGCAGTTCTTC,CAWSRSRVRSYNEQFF
TRBJ1-5,TRBV28,few,NA,TGTGCCAGCAGACCCCCAGGGGCCCCGGGGATGACCCAGCATTTT,CASRPPGAPGMTQHF
TRBJ2-1,TRBV6-1,NA,TRBD2,TGTGCCAGCAGTGATGGGCCTAGCGGGAGAGGTGAGCAGTTCTTC,CASSDGPSGRGEQFF
TRBJ2-3,TRBV2,NA,TRBD2,TGTGCCAGCTTGGAGACTAGCGGGAGACCGGATACGCAGTATTTT,CASLETSGRPDTQYF
TRBJ2-1,TRBV5-6,NA,NA,TGTGCCAGCAGCTTGGGCGGCCTCACCTACAATGAGCAGTTCTTC,CASSLGGLTYNEQFF
TRBJ1-5,TRBV7-9,NA,NA,TGTGCCAGCAGCTTAGGGATAGGGGACAATCAGCCCCAGCATTTT,CASSLGIGDNQPQHF
TRBJ2-7,TRBV25-1,NA,NA,TGTGCCAGCAGTGCACGACTGGTCACCTACGAGCAGTACTTC,CASSARLVTYEQYF
TRBJ2-5,TRBV2,many,NA,TGTGCCAGCAGTGGGCCGGGGATTGGTGAGACCCAGTACTTC,CASSGPGIGETQYF
TRBJ2-7,TRBV27,NA,TRBD2,TGTGCCAGCAACACTCTAGCGGGGGTCGGCGAGCAGTACTTC,CASNTLAGVGEQYF
TRBJ2-3,TRBV11-3,NA,NA,TGTGCCAGCAGTAGCACAGATACGCAGTATTTT,CASSSTDTQYF
TRBJ2-2,TRBV5-1,NA,NA,TGCGCCAGCAGCTTGCTTTTCGTGGGACAAACCGGGGAGCTGTTTTTT,CASSLLFVGQTGELFF
TRBJ1-2,TRBV29-1,once,NA,TGCAGCGTTGAAGGGGCAGGATTAGGGGGCTACACCTTC,CSVEGAGLGGYTF
TRBJ2-3,TRBV25-1,NA,NA,TGTGCCAGCAGTGCACCGGAAGATACGCAGTATTTT,CASSAPEDTQYF
TRBJ1-3,TRBV5-1,NA,NA,TGCGCCAGCAGCTTGGTACCTGCATCTGGAAACACCATATATTTT,CASSLVPASGNTIYF
TRBJ1-2,TRBV20-1,NA,TRBD1,TGCAGTGCTAGTCAGGGGGGTGGCTACACCTTC,CSASQGGGYTF
TRBJ2-6,TRBV7-8,NA,TRBD1,TGTGCCAGCAGCTTCCGGGACAGAATTCTCTCTGGGGCCAACGTCCTGACTTTC,CASSFRDRILSGANVLTF
TRBJ2-7,TRBV7-6,few,NA,TGTGCCAGCAGCCCCCTAACCTACGAGCAGTACTTC,CASSPLTYEQYF
TRBJ2-7,TRBV10-1,NA,NA,TGCGCCAGCAGTGAGTCGGTCACTCTAGGCGGCGAGCAGTACTTC,CASSESVTLGGEQYF
TRBJ1-5,TRBV2,NA,NA,TGTGCCAGCAGTACGCAGGGGTTGCCCCAGCATTTT,CASSTQGLPQHF
TRBJ2-1,TRBV4-3,NA,TRBD2,TGCGCCAGCAGCCAAGATGCGGGAGCGGGTGAGCAGTTCTTC,CASSQDAGAGEQFF
TRBJ1-2,TRBV19,NA,NA,TGTGCCAGTAGGCCATCGAGAGCTAACTATGGCTACACCTTC,CASRPSRANYGYTF
TRBJ2-3,TRBV7-2,NA,TRBD2,TGTGCCAGCAGCTTAGGGGGAGGGGTCGGGACTTTTCAGGGAACGCAGTATTTT,CASSLGGGVGTFQGTQYF
TRBJ1-1,TRBV29-1,NA,NA,TGCAGCGCTGAGAGGGACGAAGCTTTCTTT,CSAERDEAFF
TRBJ2-7,TRBV28,NA,NA,TGTGCCAGCAGCTCGGGACCCTTGGAGCAGTACTTC,CASSSGPLEQYF
TRBJ1-2,TRBV4-1,NA,NA,TGCGCCAGCAGCCAAGAGAACGGCGGGGTCTATGGCTACACCTTC,CASSQENGGVYGYTF